This TCR beta chain was captured in a study of beta chain features in type 1 diabetes. The study, taken as a whole, reports: PCR could preferentially amplify shorter templates, alike in patients and controls. For Type 1 diabetes patients, all four CD4+ subsets carried TCRB CDR3s that were moderately but significantly shorter. Patients showed naive, central memory and Treg TCRB repertoires that appeared more similar than those of healthy donors.

In germline, CDR1 is SGDLS, CDR2 YYNGEE. This CDR3 comprises 19 residues. The V gene lost 0 bases and the J gene lost 3 bases, with 23 bases spanning the gap. The investigators reverse transcribed all of the isolated RNA, so they sequenced expressed TCRB transcripts. The table came from immunoSEQ multiplex PCR; TCRdb's copy has only in-frame clones and leaves some out. The table records approximately 280,000 clones, about 15% of them present only once. A CD45RO/CCR7/CD25/CD127/CD95/CD27 panel sorted naive, central memory, regulatory and stem cell-like memory CD4+ cells. This clone was seen only a few times. Its antigen is unidentified.

The chain links TRBV9 to TRBJ2-3; D perhaps matches TRBD2 (6 bases). This sequence was found in a young man with type 1 diabetes. Specimen: naive CD4+ T cells from blood. The CDR3 coding sequence is TGTGCCAGCAGCGTAGTCGGAGGGGTCCGGGCCGGGCGAACAGATACGCAGTATTTT. Translated, it gives CASSVVGGVRAGRTDTQYF.